Listed below are T cell receptor beta chains from one sample, sequenced in a study of blood T cell repertoires in COVID-19. This table comes from immunoSEQ multiplex PCR, and its TCRdb copy is limited to in-frame clones, with some not included. The table includes 95,000 to 150,000 clones, around 87% detected once. The sample consisted of peripheral blood. These receptors were collected from a woman aged 60-70 years with COVID-19, enrolled during active disease. Both conserved end residues are part of each CDR3. D genes are given only for firm matches. Expanded clones get a size class; other rows say once, few or many, or leave the size out.

-,TRBV7-3,-,TRBJ2-3,TGTGCCAGCAGCTTATTTCCGGGGACAGATACGCAGTATTTT,CASSLFPGTDTQYF
few,TRBV6-4,TRBD2,TRBJ2-2,TGTGCCAGCAGTGACTCACTAGCGGGGAACACCGGGGAGCTGTTTTTT,CASSDSLAGNTGELFF
-,TRBV29-1,TRBD1,TRBJ2-7,TGCAGCGTTGAAGATGGTGACAGGGGCGAGCAGTACTTC,CSVEDGDRGEQYF
-,TRBV7-8,-,TRBJ2-3,TGTGCCAGCAGCTTATCGCGGACTACTGATACGCAGTATTTT,CASSLSRTTDTQYF
once,TRBV30,-,TRBJ1-1,TGTGCCTGGAGTCAGACTAGTGAAGCTTTCTTT,CAWSQTSEAFF
-,TRBV6-5,-,TRBJ1-1,TGTGCCAGCACAGGCAGGGTAATGAACACTGAAGCTTTCTTT,CASTGRVMNTEAFF
-,TRBV9,-,TRBJ2-6,TGTGCCAGCAGCCCCCTCCGGGGTGGGGCCAACGTCCTGACTTTC,CASSPLRGGANVLTF
-,TRBV6-5,-,TRBJ2-1,TGTGCCAGCAGTACTCAGGGGACACCATGGGGTGAGCAGTTCTTC,CASSTQGTPWGEQFF
-,TRBV6-5,TRBD1,TRBJ1-4,TGTGCCAGCTCGGACAGGCTGGGGGAAAAACTGTTTTTT,CASSDRLGEKLFF
-,TRBV19,TRBD1,TRBJ2-7,TGTGCCAGTTCAGGACAGGAACCAGGCGAGCAGTACTTC,CASSGQEPGEQYF
-,TRBV3-1/TRBV3-2,TRBD1,TRBJ2-5,TGTGCCAGCAGACAGACAGGGGGAGAGACCCAGTACTTC,CASRQTGGETQYF
-,TRBV9,-,TRBJ2-3,TGTGCCAGCAGCCCTCCCAGCGTTACGCAGTATTTT,CASSPPSVTQYF
-,TRBV4-1,TRBD1,TRBJ1-4,TGCGCCAGCAGCGCATTTCCTCAGGGGGCTGGGGAAAAACTGTTTTTT,CASSAFPQGAGEKLFF
-,TRBV5-4,-,TRBJ2-3,TGTGCCAGCAGCTTTTTTCGGACAGAGCTAGATACGCAGTATTTT,CASSFFRTELDTQYF
-,TRBV5-6,-,TRBJ1-2,TGTGCCAGCAGCTTGACGAGCACCTACACCTTC,CASSLTSTYTF